This TCR beta chain was sequenced for a study of shared clonotypes between healthy human individuals. Findings and caveats of the study: Blood alone was sampled, and tissue repertoires likely differ.

Caucasian adults residing in Nashville, Tennessee made up all the donors. A split of CD4+ cells into CD45RA+ naive and CD45RA-negative memory subsets was performed. This CDR3 contains 17 residues. Germline assignment: CDR1 SGHVS and CDR2 FQNEAQ. The ends lost 2 bases at V and 1 base at J; junction bases unmatched: 10. Worth noting for this clone: Its antigen is unidentified.

The authors' processing: Filtering was not the same, since immunoSEQ gave junction-only sequences without quality scores. Clones were read by immunoSEQ multiplex PCR, and TCRdb kept only the in-frame ones, dropping some. V and J calls and clone size are given by that table; D and trimming were obtained from the DNA. The table has about 2.4 million clones, 93% seen once. V gene TRBV7-8 combines with J gene TRBJ2-7, with TRBD1 matching 8 bases. The receptor comes from a man between 18 and 35 years old in good health. Some clones in this sample may be carry-over from other donors' samples. The sequenced sample was naive CD4+ T cells from PBMCs. Regarding subset: CD45RA+ positively selected. CDR3 loop: CASSLSAGGFISYEQYF. CDR3 coding DNA: TGTGCCAGCAGCTTATCGGCAGGGGGCTTTATTTCCTACGAGCAGTACTTC.